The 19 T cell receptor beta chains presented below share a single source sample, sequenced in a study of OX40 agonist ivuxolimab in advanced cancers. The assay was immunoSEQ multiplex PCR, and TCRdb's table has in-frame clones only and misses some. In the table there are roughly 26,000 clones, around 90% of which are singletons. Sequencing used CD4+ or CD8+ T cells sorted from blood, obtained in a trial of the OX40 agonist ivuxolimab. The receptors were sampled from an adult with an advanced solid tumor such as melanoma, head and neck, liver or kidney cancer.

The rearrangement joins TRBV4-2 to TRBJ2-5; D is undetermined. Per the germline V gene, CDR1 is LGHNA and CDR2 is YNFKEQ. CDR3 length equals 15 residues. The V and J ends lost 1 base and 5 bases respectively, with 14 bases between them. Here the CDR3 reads CASSQGSSPRETQYF. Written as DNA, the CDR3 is TGTGCCAGCAGCCAAGGGAGTTCTCCGCGGGAGACCCAGTACTTC.

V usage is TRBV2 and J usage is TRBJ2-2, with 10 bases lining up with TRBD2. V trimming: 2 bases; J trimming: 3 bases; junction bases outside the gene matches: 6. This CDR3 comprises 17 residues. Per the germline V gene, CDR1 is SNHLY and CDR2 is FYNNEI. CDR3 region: CASSENPSGRYTGELFF. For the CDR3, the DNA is TGTGCCAGCAGTGAAAATCCTAGCGGGAGATACACCGGGGAGCTGTTTTTT.

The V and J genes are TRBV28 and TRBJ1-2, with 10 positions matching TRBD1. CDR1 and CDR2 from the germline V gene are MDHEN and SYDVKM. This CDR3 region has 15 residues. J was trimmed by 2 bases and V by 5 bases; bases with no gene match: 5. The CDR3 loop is CASSATGGLNYGYTF. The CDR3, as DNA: TGTGCCAGCAGTGCGACAGGGGGCTTAAACTATGGCTACACCTTC.

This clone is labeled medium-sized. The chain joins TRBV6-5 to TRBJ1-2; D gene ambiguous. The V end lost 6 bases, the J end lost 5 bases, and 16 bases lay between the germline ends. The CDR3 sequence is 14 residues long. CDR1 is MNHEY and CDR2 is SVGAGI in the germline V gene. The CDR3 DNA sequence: TGTGCCAGCAGCTCTTTTGATAAGGCATATGGCTACACCTTC. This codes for CASSSFDKAYGYTF.

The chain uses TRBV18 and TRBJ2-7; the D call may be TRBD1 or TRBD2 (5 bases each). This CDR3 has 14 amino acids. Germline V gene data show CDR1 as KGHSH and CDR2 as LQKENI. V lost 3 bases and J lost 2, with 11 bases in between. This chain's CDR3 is CASSPPGATYEQYF. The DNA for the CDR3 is TGTGCCAGCTCACCTCCCGGGGCGACCTACGAGCAGTACTTC.

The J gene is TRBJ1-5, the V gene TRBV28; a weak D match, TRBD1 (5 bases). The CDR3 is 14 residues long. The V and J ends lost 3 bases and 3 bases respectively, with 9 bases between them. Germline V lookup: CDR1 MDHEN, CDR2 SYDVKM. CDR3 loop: CASSFRVANQPQHF. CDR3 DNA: TGTGCCAGCAGTTTCAGGGTGGCCAATCAGCCCCAGCATTTT.

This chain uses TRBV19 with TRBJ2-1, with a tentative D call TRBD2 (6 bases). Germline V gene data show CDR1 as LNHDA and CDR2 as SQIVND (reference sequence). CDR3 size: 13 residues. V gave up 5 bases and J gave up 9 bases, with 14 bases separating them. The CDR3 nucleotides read TGTGCCAGTAGTTACGGGACTCTCGGTGAGCAGTTCTTC. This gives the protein CASSYGTLGEQFF.

DNA of the CDR3: TGCAGCGAACTCCAGGGTTCCTACAATGAGCAGTTCTTC. This codes for CSELQGSYNEQFF. The genes are TRBV29-1 and TRBJ2-1, with D tentatively TRBD1 (5 bases). This CDR3 is 13 amino acids long. Trimming shortened V by 7 bases and J by 1 base, and 11 bases separated the two germline ends. CDR1 and CDR2 (germline): SQVTM, ANQGSEA.

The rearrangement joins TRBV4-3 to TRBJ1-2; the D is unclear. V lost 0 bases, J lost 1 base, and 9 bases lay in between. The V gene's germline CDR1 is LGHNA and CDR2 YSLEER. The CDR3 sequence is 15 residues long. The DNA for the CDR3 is TGCGCCAGCAGCCAAGAACCGACGGATAACTATGGCTACACCTTC. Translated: CASSQEPTDNYGYTF.

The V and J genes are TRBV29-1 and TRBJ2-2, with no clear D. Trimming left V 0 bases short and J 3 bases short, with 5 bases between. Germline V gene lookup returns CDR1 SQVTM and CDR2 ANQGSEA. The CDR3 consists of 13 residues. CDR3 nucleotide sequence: TGCAGCGTTGAAGAAACATACACCGGGGAGCTGTTTTTT. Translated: CSVEETYTGELFF.

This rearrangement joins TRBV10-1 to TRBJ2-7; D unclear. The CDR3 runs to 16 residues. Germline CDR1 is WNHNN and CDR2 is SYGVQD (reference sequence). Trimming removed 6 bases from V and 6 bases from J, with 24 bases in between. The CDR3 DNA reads TGCGCCAGCAGCGCCGAGGCCAGGTCCCCGTGGAGCGAGCAGTACTTC. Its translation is CASSAEARSPWSEQYF.

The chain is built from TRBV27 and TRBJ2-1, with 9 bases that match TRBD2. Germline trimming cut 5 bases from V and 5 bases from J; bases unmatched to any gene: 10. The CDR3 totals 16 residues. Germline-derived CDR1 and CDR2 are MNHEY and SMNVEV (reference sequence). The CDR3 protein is CASSPITSGWNNEQFF. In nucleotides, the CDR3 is TGTGCCAGCAGTCCGATTACTAGCGGGTGGAACAATGAGCAGTTCTTC.

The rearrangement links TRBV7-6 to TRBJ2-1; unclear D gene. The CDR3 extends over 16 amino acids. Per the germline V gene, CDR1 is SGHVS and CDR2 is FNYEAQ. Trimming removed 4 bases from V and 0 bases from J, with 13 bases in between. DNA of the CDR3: TGTGCCAGCAGCTCCCCACTGGGTAGCTCCTACAATGAGCAGTTCTTC. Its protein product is CASSSPLGSSYNEQFF.

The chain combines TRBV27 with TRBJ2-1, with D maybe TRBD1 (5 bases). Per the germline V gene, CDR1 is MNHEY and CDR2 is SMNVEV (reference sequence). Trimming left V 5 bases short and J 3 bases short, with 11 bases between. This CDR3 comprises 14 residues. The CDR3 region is CASSPRGLYNEQFF. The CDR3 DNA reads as TGTGCCAGCAGTCCTAGGGGCCTCTACAATGAGCAGTTCTTC.

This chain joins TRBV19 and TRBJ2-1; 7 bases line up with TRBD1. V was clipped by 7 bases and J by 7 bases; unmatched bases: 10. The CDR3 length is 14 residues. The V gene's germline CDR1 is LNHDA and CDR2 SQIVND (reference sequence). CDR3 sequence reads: CASNPPGQTNEQFF. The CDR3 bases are TGTGCCAGTAACCCCCCGGGACAGACAAATGAGCAGTTCTTC.

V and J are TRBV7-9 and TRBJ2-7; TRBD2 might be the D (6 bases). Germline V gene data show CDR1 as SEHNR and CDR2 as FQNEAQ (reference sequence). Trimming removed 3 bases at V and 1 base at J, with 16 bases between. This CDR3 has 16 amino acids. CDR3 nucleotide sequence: TGTGCCAGCAGCTTCGAACCGGGACTCGGATCCTACGAGCAGTACTTC. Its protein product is CASSFEPGLGSYEQYF.

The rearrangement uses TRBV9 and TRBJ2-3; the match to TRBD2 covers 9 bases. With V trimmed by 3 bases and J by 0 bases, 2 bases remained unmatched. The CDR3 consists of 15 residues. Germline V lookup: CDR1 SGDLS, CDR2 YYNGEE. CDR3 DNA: TGTGCCAGCAGCGCGAGCGGGGGGAGCACAGATACGCAGTATTTT. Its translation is CASSASGGSTDTQYF.

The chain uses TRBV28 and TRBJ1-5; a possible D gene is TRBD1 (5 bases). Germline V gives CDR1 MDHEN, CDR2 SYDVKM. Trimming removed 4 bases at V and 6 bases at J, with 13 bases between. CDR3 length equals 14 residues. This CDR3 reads CASSSFQGSQPQHF. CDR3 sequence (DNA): TGTGCCAGCAGTTCCTTTCAGGGTAGTCAGCCCCAGCATTTT.

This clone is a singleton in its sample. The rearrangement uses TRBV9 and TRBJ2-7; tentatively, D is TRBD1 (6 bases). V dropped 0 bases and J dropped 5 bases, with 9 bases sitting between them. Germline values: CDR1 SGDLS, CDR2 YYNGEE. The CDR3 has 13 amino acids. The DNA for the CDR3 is TGTGCCAGCAGCGTAGAGGGGGTCCACGAGCAGTACTTC. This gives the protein CASSVEGVHEQYF.